What follows are 23 T cell receptor beta chains derived from one specimen sequenced in a study of CD8 T cells in Susac syndrome. After extraction with the RNeasy kit, about 0.5 to 1 ug of the RNA was reverse transcribed using random hexamers. TCRdb re-called the immunoSEQ multiplex PCR reads with MiXCR, one entry per CDR3 protein. The sample comprises about 400,000 distinct CDR3 sequences, about 85% of which are singletons, and about 0.12% rests with the top ten. The specimen was CD8+ T cells from PBMCs. The source is a human donor with multiple sclerosis.

The CDR3 region has the DNA TGTGCCAGCAGTCCAGCGCAGGGGGCAGACGGCTACACCTTC. Translation: CASSPAQGADGYTF. The chain employs TRBV2 and TRBJ1-2; TRBD1 agrees at 8 bases. The CDR3 extends over 14 amino acids. Germline CDR1 and CDR2: SNHLY and FYNNEI. The V segment lost 5 bases and the J segment 8 bases; nucleotides outside the gene matches: 10.

This clonotype was observed a few times. The chain joins TRBV29-1 to TRBJ2-7; 9 bases map to TRBD1. The CDR3 contains 12 residues. Unmatched junction bases numbered 6, after V lost 6 bases and J lost 6 bases. The germline CDR1 and CDR2 sequences are SQVTM and ANQGSEA. This CDR3 is CSVPDRGSEQYF. CDR3 in DNA: TGCAGCGTCCCGGACAGGGGAAGCGAGCAGTACTTC.

Written as DNA, the CDR3 is TGTGCCAGCAGCTTTCCTGGCGCCGAGCAGTACTTC. Translated: CASSFPGAEQYF. The chain links TRBV7-6 to TRBJ2-7; D is uncertain. V was clipped by 3 bases and J by 6 bases, with 9 bases between them. The CDR3 runs to 12 residues. In germline, CDR1 is SGHVS, CDR2 FNYEAQ.

CDR3 sequence: CASMEKNTDTQYF. The DNA for the CDR3 is TGCGCCAGCATGGAGAAGAACACAGATACGCAGTATTTT. The V call is TRBV4-1, the J call TRBJ2-3; the D is unclear. Trimming cost V 7 bases and J 2 bases, with 10 bases left between them. This CDR3 has 13 amino acids. Germline-derived CDR1 and CDR2 are MGHRA and YSYEKL.

The CDR3 region has the DNA TGTGCCAGCAGCTCCTTCCTTATCCCACAAAATACGCAGTATTTT. The encoded protein is CASSSFLIPQNTQYF. The chain couples TRBV7-8 to TRBJ2-3; D gene ambiguous. In germline, CDR1 is SGHVS, CDR2 FQNEAQ. The CDR3 contains 15 residues. Between the trimmed V and J ends, which lost 4 bases and 7 bases, there was a span of 18 bases.

This chain uses TRBV4-2 with TRBJ2-1, with TRBD2 identical over 12 bases. CDR1 LGHNA and CDR2 YNFKEQ come from the germline V gene. J lost 6 bases, V lost 5 bases, and 5 bases had no gene match. The CDR3 loop spans 15 amino acids. In DNA form, the CDR3 reads TGTGCCAGCAGCGGCCGACTAGCGGGAGCCAATGAGCAGTTCTTC. Its translation: CASSGRLAGANEQFF.

The chain employs TRBV5-1 and TRBJ2-7; D is possibly TRBD2 (6 bases). Trimming took 4 bases from V and 5 from J, leaving 22 bases between them. Germline V gene lookup returns CDR1 SGHRS and CDR2 YFSETQ. The length of the CDR3 is 16 residues. Here the CDR3 DNA reads TGCGCCAGCAGCCCGGTGGGGTTCGGAGGGCCTAACGAGCAGTACTTC. Translating it yields CASSPVGFGGPNEQYF.

DNA for the CDR3: TGTGCCAGCACTCCGGACAGGGGAATACCTGAAGCTTTCTTT. It encodes CASTPDRGIPEAFF. V usage is TRBV7-8 and J usage is TRBJ1-1, with 9 bases lining up with TRBD1. Per the germline V gene, CDR1 is SGHVS and CDR2 is FQNEAQ. This CDR3 has 14 residues. V shed 7 bases and J 6 bases; nucleotides not matched to a gene: 9.

The rearrangement uses TRBV6-2 or TRBV6-3 and TRBJ1-6, with 8 positions matching TRBD1. The CDR3 length is 16 residues. The germline gives CDR1 MNHEY, CDR2 SVGEGT. After removal of 4 bases from V and 0 bases from J, the junction contained 2 bases not matched to a gene. In DNA form, the CDR3 reads TGTGCCAGCAGTTGGGACAGGAGCTCCTATAATTCACCCCTCCACTTT. It is translated as CASSWDRSSYNSPLHF.

The chain is built from TRBV30 and TRBJ1-2; 9 bases match TRBD1. The CDR3 runs 14 residues. Trimming removed 3 bases from V and 4 bases from J; junction bases left unmatched: 6. CDR1 GTSNPN and CDR2 SVGIG come from the germline V gene (reference sequence). CDR3 in amino acids: CAWRTGGSPYGYTF. DNA of the CDR3: TGTGCCTGGAGAACAGGGGGCTCCCCCTATGGCTACACCTTC. Using reference TRBV30 and TRBJ1-2 for the parts outside the CDR3, the full variable domain is SQTIHQWPATLVQPVGSPLSLECTVEGTSNPNLYWYRQAAGRGLQLLFYSVGIGQISSEVPQNLSASRPQDRQFILSSKKLLLSDSGFYLCAWRTGGSPYGYTFGSGTRLTVV.

The rearrangement joins TRBV12-3 or TRBV12-4 to TRBJ2-5, with TRBD2 identical over 15 bases. Losses at the gene ends were 3 bases for V and 4 bases for J; bases not matched to a gene: 3. The CDR3 runs to 16 residues. The CDR3 DNA reads TGTGCCAGCAGTTTTGGGGGACTAGCGGGAGGAGAGACCCAGTACTTC. Amino acid sequence: CASSFGGLAGGETQYF.

CDR3 sequence (DNA): TGTGCCAGCAGTTACTCGTCACCCCGCGTGGAGACCCAGTACTTC. Protein product: CASSYSSPRVETQYF. The chain has TRBV6-5 and TRBJ2-5, with no clear D. The length of the CDR3 is 15 residues. The germline CDR1 and CDR2 sequences are MNHEY and SVGAGI. Between the trimmed V and J ends, which lost 0 bases and 5 bases, there was a span of 13 bases.

This chain connects TRBV4-1 to TRBJ2-7, with 9 bases that match TRBD2. CDR1 is MGHRA, CDR2 YSYEKL, per germline. The CDR3 runs to 15 residues. Trimming removed 1 base from V and 3 bases from J; junction bases left unmatched: 4. The CDR3 nucleotides are TGCGCCAGCAGCCAAGCGGGACTAGCCCACTACGAGCAGTACTTC. Its translation is CASSQAGLAHYEQYF.

The rearrangement uses TRBV6-4 and TRBJ2-3, with a weak D call TRBD2 (6 bases). Looked up from germline, CDR1 is MRHNA and CDR2 is SNTAGT. Trimming shortened V by 5 bases and J by 2 bases, and 11 bases separated the two germline ends. This CDR3 spans 14 amino acids. DNA of the CDR3: TGTGCCAGCAGTAGGGACTTCACCACAGATACGCAGTATTTT. Residues: CASSRDFTTDTQYF.

The rearrangement joins TRBV2 to TRBJ2-2, with 7 bases fitting TRBD1. Germline assignment: CDR1 SNHLY and CDR2 FYNNEI. The CDR3 covers 14 residues. J gave up 3 bases and V 7 bases, and 5 bases lay outside the gene matches. Here the CDR3 DNA reads TGTGCCAGCATTGGACAGGAAGACACCGGGGAGCTGTTTTTT. Its translation: CASIGQEDTGELFF.

The J gene is TRBJ2-7, the V gene TRBV28; possible D gene TRBD1, 6 bases. CDR3 length: 14 residues. Trimming pared 6 bases from V and 2 bases from J, leaving 14 bases between. CDR1 is MDHEN, CDR2 SYDVKM, per germline. This CDR3 reads CASSTPGQAYEQYF. The CDR3 coding sequence is TGTGCCAGCAGCACACCGGGACAAGCCTACGAGCAGTACTTC.

The chain combines TRBV29-1 with TRBJ2-1; D not resolved. The CDR3 contains 11 residues. V was clipped by 7 bases and J by 6 bases, with 10 bases between them. Germline loops: CDR1 SQVTM, CDR2 ANQGSEA. DNA of the CDR3: TGCAGCGGGGCCATTCCCAATGAGCAGTTCTTC. It specifies CSGAIPNEQFF.

The chain carries TRBV19 and TRBJ2-1; a weak D match, TRBD1 (5 bases). The CDR3 runs 16 residues. CDR1 and CDR2 from the germline V gene are LNHDA and SQIVND (reference sequence). The V and J ends lost 0 bases and 0 bases respectively, with 9 bases between them. The CDR3 region is CASSIDSGFSYNEQFF. The CDR3 DNA follows: TGTGCCAGTAGTATAGATTCAGGGTTCTCCTACAATGAGCAGTTCTTC.

The rearrangement joins TRBV29-1 to TRBJ2-2, with D perhaps TRBD1 (6 bases). The CDR3 runs to 16 residues. Per germline, CDR1 SQVTM and CDR2 ANQGSEA. V dropped 1 base and J dropped 6 bases, with 18 bases sitting between them. This CDR3 is CSVEVYGTINPGELFF. CDR3 in DNA: TGCAGCGTTGAAGTTTACGGGACAATTAACCCCGGGGAGCTGTTTTTT.

The V call is TRBV9, the J call TRBJ1-2; D gene unclear. The CDR3 extends over 14 amino acids. Germline V CDR1 and CDR2: SGDLS, YYNGEE. V lost 3 bases and J 5 bases, leaving 14 bases between the germline ends. The CDR3 DNA is TGTGCCAGCAGCGGGCCGAGGGATCTTTATGGCTACACCTTC. Its protein product is CASSGPRDLYGYTF. The variable domain in full, with the rest retrieved from reference TRBV9 and TRBJ1-2, is DSGVTQTPKHLITATGQRVTLRCSPRSGDLSVYWYQQSLDQGLQFLIQYYNGEERAKGNILERFSAQQFPDLHSELNLSSLELGDSALYFCASSGPRDLYGYTFGSGTRLTVV.

This chain joins TRBV12-3 or TRBV12-4 and TRBJ1-2; D unclear. The CDR3 covers 17 residues. Deletions cut 6 bases from V and 2 bases from J, with 22 bases between. CDR3 residues: CASSDPWTREGNYGYTF. CDR3 bases: TGTGCCAGCAGCGACCCCTGGACCCGTGAAGGGAACTATGGCTACACCTTC.

The chain employs TRBV10-3 and TRBJ2-1; D may be TRBD2 (6 bases). Trimming pared 2 bases from V and 2 bases from J, leaving 13 bases between. The CDR3 spans 16 residues. Germline-derived CDR1 and CDR2 are ENHRY and SYGVKD. CDR3: CAISETGLATYNEQFF. DNA of the CDR3: TGTGCCATCAGTGAGACAGGTCTAGCGACCTACAATGAGCAGTTCTTC.

The V call is TRBV27, the J call TRBJ1-5; D ambiguous. Germline CDR1 reads MNHEY; CDR2 reads SMNVEV (reference sequence). The CDR3 covers 14 residues. V lost 2 bases and J lost 6, with 11 bases in between. This CDR3 is CASSLLGLGQPQHF. The CDR3 DNA is TGTGCCAGCAGTTTACTGGGCCTTGGTCAGCCCCAGCATTTT.